This T cell receptor (beta chain) was documented in a study of blood T cells in healthy people across ages. Findings of the study overall: Naive T cell percentage and TCR beta diversity correlated strongly. Roughly linear declines in TCR beta diversity per million T cells occurred with age.

V lost 5 bases, J lost 1 base, and 14 bases lay in between. CDR3 size: 15 residues. Germline V gene data show CDR1 as SGHTA and CDR2 as FQGNSA. Comments on this clonotype: Its target is not known.

Sample-barcoded 5' priming and a J-beta primer mix drove a second PCR of 7 to 11 cycles. TCRdb independently ran MiXCR on the 5' RACE reads; one entry per CDR3 protein. The data contain roughly 500,000 distinct CDR3 sequences, about 25% of them seen just once; the ten biggest clones take up roughly 18%. This rearrangement joins TRBV7-2 to TRBJ1-1; D ambiguous. This TCR was recovered from a woman aged 70-85 years in good health. Sequences were obtained from blood. DNA for the CDR3: TGTGCCAGCAGCATCTACAAAGGGAGGAACACTGAAGCTTTCTTT. Translation: CASSIYKGRNTEAFF.